A single T cell receptor beta chain is shown here with its context. The data were taken from a study of T cells after yellow fever vaccination. The wider study: The fractions with low cell numbers were processed using SMART-Seq v4 Ultra Low Input.

In making TCR cDNA, 5'RACE template switching added a universal primer site and UMIs to it. TCRdb recomputed calls from the 5' RACE reads with MiXCR, one row per CDR3 protein. Among around 350,000 distinct CDR3 sequences, roughly 11% were seen once, and the ten largest hold around 19%. The sample consisted of PBMCs, taken on the day of the first yellow fever vaccination. The TCR sequence derives from a man aged 18 to 29 who received the YFV17D yellow fever vaccine.

CDR3: CASSPSGRQVNTEAFF. CDR3 sequence (DNA): TGTGCCAGCTCACCATCAGGACGACAAGTGAACACTGAAGCTTTCTTT. This sequence joins TRBV18 and TRBJ1-1; unclear D gene. The CDR3 is made up of 16 amino acids. Germline-derived CDR1 and CDR2 are KGHSH and LQKENI. Trimming took 2 bases from V and 0 from J, leaving 13 bases between them.